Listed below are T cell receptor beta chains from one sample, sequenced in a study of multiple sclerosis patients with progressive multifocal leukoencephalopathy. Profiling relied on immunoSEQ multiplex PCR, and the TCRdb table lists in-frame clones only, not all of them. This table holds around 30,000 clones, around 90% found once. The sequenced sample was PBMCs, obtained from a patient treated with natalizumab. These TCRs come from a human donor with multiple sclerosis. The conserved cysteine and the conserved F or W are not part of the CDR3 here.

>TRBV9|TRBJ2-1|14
ASSVRSGGLINEQF
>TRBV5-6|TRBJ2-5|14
ASSVTSGVLQETQY
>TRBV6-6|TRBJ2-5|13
ASSYSALAKETQY
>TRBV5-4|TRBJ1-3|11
ASQTGSGNTIY
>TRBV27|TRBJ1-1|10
ASRDMWTEAF
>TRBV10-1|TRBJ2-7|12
ASSESGRVDEQY
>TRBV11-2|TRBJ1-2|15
ASSSLDHRATSYGYT
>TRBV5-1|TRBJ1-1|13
ASSLAGVMNTEAF
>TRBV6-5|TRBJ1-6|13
ASSYGGQGNSPLH
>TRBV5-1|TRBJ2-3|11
ASSWQTTDTQY
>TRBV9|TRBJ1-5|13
ASSVDLGVNQPQH
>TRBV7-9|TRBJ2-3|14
ASSLGGLSSTDTQY
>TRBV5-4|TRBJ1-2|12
ASSLAAQNYGYT
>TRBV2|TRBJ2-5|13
ASSESQGVVETQY
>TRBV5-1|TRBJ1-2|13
ASSLAGLEGYGYT
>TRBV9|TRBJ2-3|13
ASSVSASAPDTQY
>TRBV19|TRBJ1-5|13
ASSGYRGSNQPQH
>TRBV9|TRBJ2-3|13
ASSVGTGGTDTQY
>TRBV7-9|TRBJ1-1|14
ASSSLNTGSGTEAF
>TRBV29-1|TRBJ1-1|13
SVARGVGGYTEAF
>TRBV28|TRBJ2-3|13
ASNPEGPNVDTQY
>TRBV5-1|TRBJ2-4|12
ASSLGQNKNIQY
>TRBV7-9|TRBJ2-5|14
ASSRDLGGREVTQY
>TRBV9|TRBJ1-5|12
ASSAGTVNQPQH
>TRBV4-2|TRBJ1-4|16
ASSPRPSYRGANEKLF
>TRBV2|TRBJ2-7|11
ASRRGGPNEQY
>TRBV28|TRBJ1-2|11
ASRSPEDYGYT
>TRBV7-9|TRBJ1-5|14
ASSLVGGEGNQPQH
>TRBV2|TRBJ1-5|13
ASSLLRDSNQPQH
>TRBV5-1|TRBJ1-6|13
ASSLNGGRNSPLH
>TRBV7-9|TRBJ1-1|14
ASSLVQVWGYTEAF
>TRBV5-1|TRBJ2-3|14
ASSPNERGGSDTQY
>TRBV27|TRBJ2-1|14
ASSLGYRGVYNEQF
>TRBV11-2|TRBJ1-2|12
ASSRTTVNYGYT
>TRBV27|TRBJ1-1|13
ASSLGGQGYTEAF
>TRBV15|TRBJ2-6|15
ATKERDRGPGANVLT
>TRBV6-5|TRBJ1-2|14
ASSYSRGVSGYGYT
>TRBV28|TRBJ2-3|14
ASSSMGLGTSDTQY
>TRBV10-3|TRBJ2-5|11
AISGEGRETQY
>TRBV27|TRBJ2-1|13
ASSFWGAGNNEQF
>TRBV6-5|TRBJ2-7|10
ASLDTIYEQY
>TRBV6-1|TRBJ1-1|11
ASILLGLSEAF
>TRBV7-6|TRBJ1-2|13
ASRPSGGPERGYT
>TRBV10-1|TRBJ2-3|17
ASSESTPSGGWGTDTQY